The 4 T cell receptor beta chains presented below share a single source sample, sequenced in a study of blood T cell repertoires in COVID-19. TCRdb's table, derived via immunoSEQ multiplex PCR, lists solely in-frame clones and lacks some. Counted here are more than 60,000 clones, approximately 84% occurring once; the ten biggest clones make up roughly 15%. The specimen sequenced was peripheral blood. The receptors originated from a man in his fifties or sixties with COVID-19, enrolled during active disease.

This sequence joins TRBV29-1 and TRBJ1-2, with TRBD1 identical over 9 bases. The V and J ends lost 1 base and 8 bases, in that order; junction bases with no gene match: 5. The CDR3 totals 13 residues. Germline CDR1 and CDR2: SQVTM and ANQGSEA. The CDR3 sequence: CSVEVTGGGGYTF. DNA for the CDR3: TGCAGCGTTGAAGTTACAGGGGGCGGCGGCTACACCTTC.

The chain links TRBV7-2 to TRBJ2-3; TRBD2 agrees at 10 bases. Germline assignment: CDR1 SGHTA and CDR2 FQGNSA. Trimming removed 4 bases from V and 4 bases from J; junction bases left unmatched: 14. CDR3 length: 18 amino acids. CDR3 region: CASSSTSGARTFPDTQYF. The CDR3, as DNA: TGTGCCAGCAGCTCAACTAGCGGGGCACGTACTTTCCCAGATACGCAGTATTTT.

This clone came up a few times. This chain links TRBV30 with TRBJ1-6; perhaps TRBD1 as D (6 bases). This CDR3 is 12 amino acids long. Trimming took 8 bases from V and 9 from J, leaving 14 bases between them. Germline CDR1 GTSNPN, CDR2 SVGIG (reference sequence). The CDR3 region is CAVTRGGSPLHF. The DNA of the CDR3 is TGTGCCGTGACCCGAGGGGGTTCACCCCTCCACTTT. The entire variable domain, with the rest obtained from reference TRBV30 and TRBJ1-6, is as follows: SQTIHQWPATLVQPVGSPLSLECTVEGTSNPNLYWYRQAAGRGLQLLFYSVGIGQISSEVPQNLSASRPQDRQFILSSKKLLLSDSGFYLCAVTRGGSPLHFGNGTRLTVT.

The CDR3 region has the DNA TGTGCCAGCAGCCCTAGCGGGGGTTCCACAGATACGCAGTATTTT. As protein: CASSPSGGSTDTQYF. J is TRBJ2-3 and V is TRBV13; TRBD2 matches 10 bases. V shed 5 bases and J 2 bases; nucleotides not matched to a gene: 4. Germline CDR1 PRHDT, CDR2 FYEKMQ (reference sequence). The CDR3 has 15 amino acids.